The 3 T cell receptor beta chains reported below all come from one sample, sequenced in a study of blood T cell repertoires in COVID-19. Repertoires were generated with immunoSEQ multiplex PCR, while TCRdb's copy carries only in-frame clones and drops some. The table has a few hundred thousand clones, 65% to 90% seen once. Source material: PBMCs or T cells enriched from blood (not recorded which). The receptor source for this set is a woman aged 40 to 55 with acute COVID-19.

The V gene is TRBV5-1, the J gene TRBJ2-1; D may be TRBD2 (6 bases). V gave up 3 bases and J gave up 5 bases, with 15 bases separating them. The V gene's germline CDR1 is SGHRS and CDR2 YFSETQ. This CDR3 has 15 amino acids. The CDR3: CASSSRASVNNEQFF. The CDR3, as DNA: TGCGCCAGCAGCTCCCGGGCTAGCGTTAACAATGAGCAGTTCTTC. Supplemented by reference TRBV5-1 and TRBJ2-1, the full variable domain reads KAGVTQTPRYLIKTRGQQVTLSCSPISGHRSVSWYQQTPGQGLQFLFEYFSETQRNKGNFPGRFSGRQFSNSRSEMNVSTLELGDSALYLCASSSRASVNNEQFFGPGTRLTVL.

This rearrangement joins TRBV12-3 or TRBV12-4 to TRBJ2-3; tentative D call: TRBD2 (5 bases). The CDR3 has 13 residues. Trimming removed 5 bases at V and 3 bases at J, with 9 bases between. DNA of the CDR3: TGTGCCAGCAGTCGCCGGACTACAGATACGCAGTATTTT. Its translation is CASSRRTTDTQYF.

The sample holds a few counts of this clone. The rearrangement uses TRBV3-1 (or the pseudogene TRBV3-2) and TRBJ2-7; D unresolved. The CDR3 totals 14 residues. Germline V gene data show CDR1 as LGHDT and CDR2 as YNNKEL (reference sequence). The germline V and J ends were trimmed by 2 bases and 2 bases, with 10 bases remaining between them. The CDR3 spells CASSQNKAAYEQYF. CDR3 coding DNA: TGTGCCAGCAGCCAAAATAAGGCGGCCTACGAGCAGTACTTC.